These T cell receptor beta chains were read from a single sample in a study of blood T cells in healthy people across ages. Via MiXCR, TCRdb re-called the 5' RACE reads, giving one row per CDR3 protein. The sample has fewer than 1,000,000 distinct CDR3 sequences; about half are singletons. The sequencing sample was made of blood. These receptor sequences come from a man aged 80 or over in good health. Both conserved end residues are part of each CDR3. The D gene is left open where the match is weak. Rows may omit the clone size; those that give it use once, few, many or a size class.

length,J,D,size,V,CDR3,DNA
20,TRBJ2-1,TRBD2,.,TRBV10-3,CAISESRASGPDHSYNEQFF,TGTGCCATCAGTGAGTCGAGGGCTAGCGGGCCTGACCACTCCTACAATGAGCAGTTCTTC
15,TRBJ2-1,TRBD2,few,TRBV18,CASSPGLAEGNEQFF,TGTGCCAGCTCACCAGGACTAGCGGAGGGGAATGAGCAGTTCTTC
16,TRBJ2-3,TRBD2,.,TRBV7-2,CASSWVAGGRSDTQYF,TGTGCCAGCAGCTGGGTAGCGGGAGGGCGCTCAGATACGCAGTATTTT
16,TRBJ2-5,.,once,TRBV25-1,CASSESGQNGSETQYF,TGTGCCAGCAGTGAATCGGGACAGAACGGGAGTGAGACCCAGTACTTC
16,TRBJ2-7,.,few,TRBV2,CASSGQFGTQGTEQYF,TGTGCCAGCAGTGGGCAATTTGGGACTCAGGGAACCGAGCAGTACTTC
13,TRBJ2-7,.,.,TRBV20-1,CSARDREAYEQYF,TGCAGTGCTAGAGACAGGGAAGCATACGAGCAGTACTTC
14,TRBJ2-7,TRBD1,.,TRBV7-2,CASSSPGQGAQQYF,TGTGCCAGCAGCTCTCCGGGACAGGGGGCCCAGCAGTACTTC
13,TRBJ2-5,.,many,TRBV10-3,CAISGAGQETQYF,TGTGCCATCAGTGGAGCCGGGCAAGAGACCCAGTACTTC
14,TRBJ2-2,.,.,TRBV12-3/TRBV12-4,CASSWRGRTGELFF,TGTGCCAGCAGTTGGAGAGGGAGGACCGGGGAGCTGTTTTTT
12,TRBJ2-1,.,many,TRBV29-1,CSARTGFDEQFF,TGCAGCGCACGTACAGGGTTCGATGAGCAGTTCTTC
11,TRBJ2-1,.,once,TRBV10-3,CAIRQNNEQFF,TGTGCCATCCGTCAGAACAATGAGCAGTTCTTC
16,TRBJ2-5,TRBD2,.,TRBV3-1,CASSSRLAGYQETQYF,TGTGCCAGCAGCTCCCGACTAGCGGGGTACCAAGAGACCCAGTACTTC
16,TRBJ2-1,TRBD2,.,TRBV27,CASSSPSTSGTYEQFF,TGTGCCAGCAGTTCCCCCTCGACTAGCGGGACCTATGAGCAGTTCTTC